The 17 T cell receptor beta chains below were found in one sample sequenced in a study of shared clonotypes between healthy human individuals. Naivety among CD8 cells was defined by CD45RO negativity and positive CCR7 selection, thereby excluding terminally differentiated effector memory CD45RA+ cells. Using immunoSEQ multiplex PCR, the repertoire was profiled, and TCRdb retains in-frame clones only, with some absent. The sample has about 2 million clones, less than 95% seen once. Sequenced: naive CD8+ T cells sorted from blood. The receptors were sampled from a man aged 18 to 29 in good health.

J is TRBJ1-2 and V is TRBV4-1; D is uncertain. Trimming removed 0 bases at V and 2 bases at J, with 7 bases between. The CDR3 length is 14 residues. Germline CDR1 is MGHRA and CDR2 is YSYEKL. The CDR3 loop reads CASSQEQRNYGYTF. DNA for the CDR3: TGCGCCAGCAGCCAAGAGCAGAGAAACTATGGCTACACCTTC.

The chain links TRBV4-1 to TRBJ1-3; no clear D. This CDR3 is built from 19 residues. Germline V gives CDR1 MGHRA, CDR2 YSYEKL. V gave up 1 base and J gave up 0 bases, with 19 bases separating them. For the CDR3, the DNA is TGCGCCAGCAGCCAAGTACTCGGCGTAGGCCGAGTCTCTGGAAACACCATATATTTT. Amino acids: CASSQVLGVGRVSGNTIYF.

The V call is TRBV14, the J call TRBJ2-5, with D tentatively TRBD1 (6 bases). The V gene's germline CDR1 is SGHDN and CDR2 FVKESK. This CDR3 has 15 amino acids. V shed 1 base and J shed 5 bases, with 14 bases lying between them. CDR3 protein: CASSQVSGVRETQYF. The CDR3 nucleotides read TGTGCCAGCAGCCAAGTCTCAGGGGTTAGGGAGACCCAGTACTTC. Looking up the rest from reference TRBV14 and TRBJ2-5 gives the full variable domain: EAGVTQFPSHSVIEKGQTVTLRCDPISGHDNLYWYRRVMGKEIKFLLHFVKESKQDESGMPNNRFLAERTGGTYSTLKVQPAELEDSGVYFCASSQVSGVRETQYFGPGTRLLVL.

The table lists this clone with a few counts. The rearrangement links TRBV19 to TRBJ1-5; maybe TRBD1 (5 bases). V dropped 3 bases and J dropped 3 bases, with 12 bases sitting between them. Germline-derived CDR1 and CDR2 are LNHDA and SQIVND (reference sequence). This CDR3 is built from 15 residues. The CDR3 region is CASSIWGDDNQPQHF. The CDR3 DNA follows: TGTGCCAGTAGTATTTGGGGGGACGACAATCAGCCCCAGCATTTT.

V usage is TRBV7-6 and J usage is TRBJ2-7; 8 bases are shared with TRBD2. J gave up 7 bases and V 1 base, and 12 bases lay outside the gene matches. The CDR3 consists of 16 residues. Germline V CDR1 and CDR2: SGHVS, FNYEAQ. The DNA of the CDR3 is TGTGCCAGCAGCTTAGTCGTCGGGAGGGCCGCGCAAGAGCAGTACTTC. Protein: CASSLVVGRAAQEQYF.

The V and J genes are TRBV7-9 and TRBJ2-7; D unclear. CDR1 is SEHNR and CDR2 is FQNEAQ in the germline V gene (reference sequence). This CDR3 is built from 13 residues. Trimming shortened V by 5 bases and J by 5 bases, and 13 bases separated the two germline ends. The CDR3 loop is CASSQAGVDEQYF. DNA of the CDR3: TGTGCCAGCAGCCAGGCAGGAGTAGACGAGCAGTACTTC. The variable domain in full, with the rest retrieved from reference TRBV7-9 and TRBJ2-7, is DTGVSQNPRHKITKRGQNVTFRCDPISEHNRLYWYRQTLGQGPEFLTYFQNEAQLEKSRLLSDRFSAERPKGSFSTLEIQRTEQGDSAMYLCASSQAGVDEQYFGPGTRLTVT.

The gene calls are TRBV27 and TRBJ2-7; D is tentatively TRBD1 or TRBD2 (7 bases each). Germline CDR1 reads MNHEY; CDR2 reads SMNVEV (reference sequence). The CDR3 loop spans 15 amino acids. The V gene lost 5 bases and the J gene lost 6 bases, with 20 bases spanning the gap. This CDR3 reads CASSPQPGGGFEQYF. CDR3 nucleotides: TGTGCCAGCAGTCCCCAACCAGGGGGAGGGTTCGAGCAGTACTTC.

The chain links TRBV7-9 to TRBJ1-1, with D possibly being TRBD1 (5 bases). Germline loops: CDR1 SEHNR, CDR2 FQNEAQ (reference sequence). Trimming removed 8 bases at V and 0 bases at J, with 7 bases between. The CDR3 length is 12 residues. The CDR3 DNA follows: TGTGCCAGCGGGGGGTTGAACACTGAAGCTTTCTTT. It encodes CASGGLNTEAFF.

The chain couples TRBV30 to TRBJ2-7; D may be TRBD1 (6 bases). From germline, CDR1 is GTSNPN and CDR2 SVGIG (reference sequence). The V gene lost 1 base and the J gene lost 0 bases, with 10 bases spanning the gap. This CDR3 spans 14 amino acids. The CDR3 sequence is CAWSGGRHSYEQYF. The CDR3 DNA is TGTGCCTGGAGTGGGGGGCGTCACTCCTACGAGCAGTACTTC. The variable domain in full, completed from reference TRBV30 and TRBJ2-7, reads SQTIHQWPATLVQPVGSPLSLECTVEGTSNPNLYWYRQAAGRGLQLLFYSVGIGQISSEVPQNLSASRPQDRQFILSSKKLLLSDSGFYLCAWSGGRHSYEQYFGPGTRLTVT.

This rearrangement joins TRBV19 to TRBJ1-2; a possible D gene is TRBD1 (6 bases). The V gene's germline CDR1 is LNHDA and CDR2 SQIVND (reference sequence). There are 16 residues in the CDR3. Trimming removed 1 base from V and 4 bases from J, with 16 bases in between. CDR3 sequence reads: CASSIGDTDGSYGYTF. DNA of the CDR3: TGTGCCAGTAGTATAGGGGACACGGACGGGTCCTATGGCTACACCTTC.

The J gene is TRBJ1-1, the V gene TRBV28; D gene uncertain. Per the germline V gene, CDR1 is MDHEN and CDR2 is SYDVKM. The V and J ends lost 3 bases and 0 bases respectively, with 11 bases between them. The CDR3 length is 15 residues. The CDR3 coding sequence is TGTGCCAGCAGTTTCCCCTACCTACTGAACACTGAAGCTTTCTTT. Translated: CASSFPYLLNTEAFF.

In the case of this clone: The sample has other DNA sequences that encode this CDR3 too. V is TRBV30 and J is TRBJ1-1, with unresolved D. CDR3 length equals 11 residues. Germline V gene sequence: CDR1 GTSNPN, CDR2 SVGIG (reference sequence). Trimming pared 2 bases from V and 6 bases from J, leaving 7 bases between. This chain's CDR3 is CAWSPLAEAFF. CDR3 nucleotides: TGTGCCTGGAGTCCACTGGCTGAAGCTTTCTTT.

This chain connects TRBV2 to TRBJ2-1, with a possible D match to TRBD1 (6 bases). The CDR3 runs 17 residues. V dropped 5 bases and J dropped 0 bases, with 17 bases sitting between them. Germline V CDR1 and CDR2: SNHLY, FYNNEI. The CDR3 sequence: CASSLRQEGFSYNEQFF. In DNA form, the CDR3 reads TGTGCCAGCAGTCTACGACAGGAAGGGTTCTCCTACAATGAGCAGTTCTTC.

The V gene is TRBV27, the J gene TRBJ2-1; 10 bases match TRBD1. Germline V gene data show CDR1 as MNHEY and CDR2 as SMNVEV (reference sequence). This CDR3 comprises 17 residues. The J segment lost 0 bases and the V segment lost 5 bases, leaving 7 bases of the junction unmatched. The CDR3 DNA reads TGTGCCAGCAGTGCCCGGACAGGGGGGCCCTCCTACAATGAGCAGTTCTTC. Translated, it gives CASSARTGGPSYNEQFF.

The rearrangement joins TRBV6-5 to TRBJ1-1; TRBD1 is a possible D gene (5 bases). This CDR3 contains 16 residues. Trimming took off 0 bases at V and 5 bases at J, with 16 bases between the two ends. The germline V gene has CDR1 MNHEY and CDR2 SVGAGI. Here the CDR3 DNA reads TGTGCCAGCAGTTACTCGACGGGGGAAGTAAGGACTGAAGCTTTCTTT. Translation gives CASSYSTGEVRTEAFF.

The chain couples TRBV2 to TRBJ2-7, with D possibly being TRBD1 (6 bases). There are 16 residues in the CDR3. Germline CDR1 reads SNHLY; CDR2 reads FYNNEI. Trimming shortened V by 3 bases and J by 2 bases, and 17 bases separated the two germline ends. In DNA form, the CDR3 reads TGTGCCAGCAGTGACCTGCGAGGGGGTGGCCCCTACGAGCAGTACTTC. Protein: CASSDLRGGGPYEQYF.

J is TRBJ2-7 and V is TRBV7-2; 7 bases agree with TRBD2. Germline assignment: CDR1 SGHTA and CDR2 FQGNSA. The CDR3 is 14 residues long. V was clipped by 6 bases and J by 5 bases; unmatched bases: 10. The CDR3 DNA follows: TGTGCCAGCAGACTGGGGCGGGAGCTGCACGAGCAGTACTTC. This sequence encodes CASRLGRELHEQYF.